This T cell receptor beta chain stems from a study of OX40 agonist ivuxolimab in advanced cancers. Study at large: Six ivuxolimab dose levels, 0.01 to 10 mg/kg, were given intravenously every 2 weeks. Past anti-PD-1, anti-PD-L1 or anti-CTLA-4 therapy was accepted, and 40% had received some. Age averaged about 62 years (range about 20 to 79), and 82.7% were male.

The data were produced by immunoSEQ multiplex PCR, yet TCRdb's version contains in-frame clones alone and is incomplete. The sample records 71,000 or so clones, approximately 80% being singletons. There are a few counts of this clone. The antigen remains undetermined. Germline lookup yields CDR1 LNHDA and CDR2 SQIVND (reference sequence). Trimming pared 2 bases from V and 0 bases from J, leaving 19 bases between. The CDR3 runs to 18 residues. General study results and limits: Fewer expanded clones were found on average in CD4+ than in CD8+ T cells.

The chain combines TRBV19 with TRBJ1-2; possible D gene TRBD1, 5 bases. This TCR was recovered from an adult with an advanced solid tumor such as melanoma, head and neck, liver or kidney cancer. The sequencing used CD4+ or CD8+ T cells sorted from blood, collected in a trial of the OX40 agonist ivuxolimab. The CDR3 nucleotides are TGTGCCAGTAGTATAAGGGGCCCACAAGCTACCGCTAACTATGGCTACACCTTC. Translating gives CASSIRGPQATANYGYTF. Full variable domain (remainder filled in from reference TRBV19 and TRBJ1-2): DGGITQSPKYLFRKEGQNVTLSCEQNLNHDAMYWYRQDPGQGLRLIYYSQIVNDFQKGDIAEGYSVSREKKESFPLTVTSAQKNPTAFYLCASSIRGPQATANYGYTFGSGTRLTVV.